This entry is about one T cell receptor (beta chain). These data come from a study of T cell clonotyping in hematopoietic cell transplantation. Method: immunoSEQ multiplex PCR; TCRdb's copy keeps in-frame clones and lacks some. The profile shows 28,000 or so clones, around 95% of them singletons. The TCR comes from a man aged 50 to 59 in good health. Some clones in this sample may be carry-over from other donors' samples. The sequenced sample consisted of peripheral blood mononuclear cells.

The CDR3 loop is CAWSGDRGYGNTIYF. The CDR3 DNA is TGTGCCTGGAGCGGGGACAGGGGATATGGAAACACCATATATTTT. The V gene is TRBV30, the J gene TRBJ1-3; TRBD1 aligns across 10 bases. This CDR3 has 15 amino acids. J was trimmed by 3 bases and V by 3 bases; bases with no gene match: 5. Germline assignment: CDR1 GTSNPN and CDR2 SVGIG (reference sequence).